This record covers a single T cell receptor (beta chain). What it binds is unknown. This specimen belongs to a study of blood T cells in healthy people across ages. The CDR3 is 15 residues long. Germline V CDR1 and CDR2: SGHTA, FQGNSA. Trimming shortened V by 0 bases and J by 0 bases, and 9 bases separated the two germline ends. PCR was performed a second time for about 6 to 12 cycles using a sample-barcoded 5' primer and a J-beta primer mix. With 12 random nucleotides, a template-switch adaptor tagged each individual cDNA molecule. TCRdb recomputed calls from the 5' RACE reads with MiXCR, one row per CDR3 protein. The sample holds hundreds of thousands of distinct CDR3 sequences; nearly 60% are singletons and the top ten take around 20%. Study-level points and caveats: Researchers deemed the diversity estimates from one million T cells underestimates. Long-lived donors had more naive CD4+ cells and higher diversity than aged donors. A roughly linear fall in TCR beta diversity per million T cells was seen with increasing age.

This receptor was identified in a young man in good health. The sequencing sample was made of blood. The V call is TRBV7-2, the J call TRBJ2-7, with unresolved D. The CDR3 DNA reads as TGTGCCAGCAGCTTAGCGGTGGGCCCCTCCTACGAGCAGTACTTC. It encodes CASSLAVGPSYEQYF.